This TCR beta chain derives from a study of cytomegalovirus exposure and HLA in healthy donors. Comments on this clone: The antigen remains undetermined.

The CDR3 runs to 12 residues. V lost 10 bases and J lost 2, with 12 bases in between. Germline V gene lookup returns CDR1 MNHNY and CDR2 SVGAGI (reference sequence). General study results and limits: A missense variant in DCLRE1C was later tied to TCR beta V- and J-gene trimming.

60 Vbeta and 13 Jbeta primers were used in PCR. As handled by the study authors: Later reanalysis found tens of millions of unique TCR beta chains, approximately 11 million of them shared. TCRdb's copy holds only in-frame clones and misses some; the assay was immunoSEQ multiplex PCR. V and J calls plus clone size are reproduced from that table; the DNA served to infer D and trimming. Here the sample spans 150,000 to 200,000 clones, about four fifths being singletons. The TCR sequence derives from a boy aged 5-17 years in good health and CMV-seronegative. Sequencing was done on a sample of PBMCs. The V and J genes are TRBV6-6 and TRBJ2-7; TRBD1 is a possible D gene (6 bases). In nucleotides, the CDR3 is TGTGCCACCCGGACAGCTCCCTACGAGCAGTACTTC. This translates into CATRTAPYEQYF.